This record looks at one T cell receptor (beta chain) sequence and its context. Its antigen remains unknown. This entry belongs to a study of T cells in localized non-small cell lung cancer. Whole-study findings and limits: Uninvolved adjacent lung, not tumor, had the highest T cell clonality. Those with higher blood T cell density had longer overall survival.

Clones were read by immunoSEQ multiplex PCR, and TCRdb kept only the in-frame ones, dropping some. The sample includes tens of thousands of clones, 85% to 90% seen only once; the top ten take approximately 12%. The sample consisted of peripheral blood, taken before any cancer treatment. This clonotype was sampled from a female donor over 55 with stage III squamous cell lung carcinoma.

This CDR3 is CASSPEAGGTYNEQFF. The CDR3 DNA follows: TGTGCCAGCAGCCCCGAAGCGGGAGGAACCTACAATGAGCAGTTCTTC. The chain carries TRBV7-2 and TRBJ2-1, with TRBD2 identical over 9 bases. Losses at the gene ends were 5 bases for V and 2 bases for J; bases not matched to a gene: 7. The CDR3 contains 16 residues. Germline loops: CDR1 SGHTA, CDR2 FQGNSA.